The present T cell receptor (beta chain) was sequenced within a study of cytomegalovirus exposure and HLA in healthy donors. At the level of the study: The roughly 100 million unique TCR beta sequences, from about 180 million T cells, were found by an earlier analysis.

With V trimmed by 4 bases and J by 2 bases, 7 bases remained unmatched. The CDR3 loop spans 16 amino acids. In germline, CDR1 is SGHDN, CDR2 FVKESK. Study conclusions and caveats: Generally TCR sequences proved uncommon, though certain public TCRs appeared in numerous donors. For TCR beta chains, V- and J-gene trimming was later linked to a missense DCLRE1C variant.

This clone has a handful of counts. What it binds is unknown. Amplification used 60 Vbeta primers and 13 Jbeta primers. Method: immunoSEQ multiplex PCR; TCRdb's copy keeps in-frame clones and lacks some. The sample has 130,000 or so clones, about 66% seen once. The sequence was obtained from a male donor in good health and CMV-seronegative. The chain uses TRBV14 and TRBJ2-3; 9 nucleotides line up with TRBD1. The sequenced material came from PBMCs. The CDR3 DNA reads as TGTGCCAGCAGCCCTCTAGGGACAGGGCTCACAGATACGCAGTATTTT. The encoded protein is CASSPLGTGLTDTQYF.